This T cell receptor (beta chain) comes out of a study of cytomegalovirus exposure and HLA in healthy donors. Study conclusions and caveats: With further analysis later on, most CMV-associated TCR beta chains appeared HLA-restricted. Some segments of the V type, notably TRBV6-2 and TRBV6-3, were excluded as indistinguishable.

The CDR3 sequence is 14 residues long. The germline CDR1 and CDR2 sequences are MGHRA and YSYEKL. V lost 2 bases, J lost 2 bases, and 3 bases stayed unmatched. The study ran its PCR with 60 Vbeta and 13 Jbeta primers. TCRdb keeps only in-frame clones here, not all; method: immunoSEQ multiplex PCR. The sample includes just under 150,000 clones, 80% to 85% seen only once; the top ten take roughly 2.9%. Points on this clone: Its antigen is unknown.

The V and J genes are TRBV4-1 and TRBJ2-7; TRBD1 aligns across 7 bases. The sequenced sample was PBMCs. This receptor was obtained from a woman aged 25 to 39 in good health and CMV-seronegative. CDR3 sequence: CASSQPDRAYEQYF. The CDR3 coding sequence is TGCGCCAGCAGCCAACCAGACAGGGCCTACGAGCAGTACTTC.